This T cell receptor (beta chain) was captured by sequencing in a study of CD8+CD57+ T cells in acquired aplastic anemia. Study-wide results and caveats: Both patients and controls carried the same twenty-nine CD8+ CDR3 sequences. Significant differences in CD8+ Simpson's diversity were not observed between patients and controls.

All sequencing subjects had displayed CD8+CD57+ cell expansion on flow cytometry. Severe acquired aplastic anemia was present in every patient. Receipt of therapy had not occurred in any patient by the time of blood sampling. Genomic DNA constituted the template upon which TCR beta VDJ and CDR3 profiling was performed. TCRdb re-called the reads with MiXCR, one entry per CDR3 protein. The data contain about 43,000 distinct CDR3 sequences, about 60% of them singletons. Regarding this clonotype: The antigen remains undetermined.

Sequenced material: sorted CD4+, CD8+, or CD8+CD57+ T cells (not recorded which) from PBMCs. This TCR was recovered from a human donor with aplastic anemia.

The CDR3 nucleotides are TGTGCCAGCAGTGCCGACCGACAGGGGGCCTACGGCTACACCTTC. Its translation: CASSADRQGAYGYTF. This chain joins TRBV25-1 and TRBJ1-2; the match to TRBD1 covers 10 bases. This CDR3 has 15 amino acids. V lost 4 bases and J lost 8; bases outside the gene matches: 10. Germline V lookup: CDR1 MGHDK, CDR2 SYGVNS.